The text below deals with one TCR beta chain. No antigen is known for it. Base qualities are not provided; no much larger clone lies one nucleotide away. The data are from a study of CD8+CD57+ T cells in acquired aplastic anemia (dated by TCRdb to about 2018). Background on the whole study: DNA extracted from sorted CD4+ and CD8+ cells had a mean of approximately 3.4 ug, with a range of 0.2 to 27.4 ug. CD8+CD57+ expansion was defined as a frequency above the mean frequency observed in healthy subjects. Overall study outcomes, separate from this receptor: Patients and healthy controls showed no significant difference in CD8+ Simpson's diversity (P=0.060). Around 27 CD8+ CDR3 sequences were found in both patients and controls but appeared to be highly expressed in patients and within the immunodominant clones of the patients.

The patients picked for sequencing were ones in whom flow cytometry had shown an expansion of CD8+CD57+ cells. All patients had severe acquired aplastic anemia diagnosed by International Study of Aplastic Anemia and Agranulocytosis and Camitta criteria. No therapy had been received by the patients at the time of blood sampling. In this study, sorted CD4+ and CD8+ T cells from the blood of healthy subjects and of severe aplastic anemia patients had their TCR repertoires deep-sequenced. Patients were enrolled in the USA under clinicaltrials.gov protocols 00001620, 01623167, 00001397, 00071045, 00081523 and 00961064. Ficoll-Paque density gradient centrifugation was used to isolate peripheral blood mononuclear cells. CD4+ and CD8+ T cells were sorted by FACS or magnetic beads before DNA extraction. TCR beta VDJ combination and CDR3 sequence profiling used genomic DNA as the template. An Illumina HiSeq 2000 was used for TCR repertoire sequencing. The paper's processing steps were these. TRBV/TRBJ rearrangement plots, CDR3 size and DJ length profiles, and Simpson's diversity index were used to evaluate the repertoires. The most abundant DNA sequence in the deep sequencing data was defined as the immunodominant clone. CDR3 amino acid sequences were checked for sharing across subjects and were also compared against the VDJdb database and published repertoires. TCRdb reprocessing: public reads trimmed at Q25 with fastp, clones called with MiXCR, in-frame beta chains kept. Duplicate CDR3 protein sequences are folded into a single record with the most common DNA and genes. V and J calls and clone size were set by TCRdb, not the authors. This sample holds 200,000 to 250,000 distinct CDR3 sequences; over 55% were observed only once. The ten largest account for roughly 53% of the sample.

The germline V gene yields SQVTM for CDR1 and ANQGSEA for CDR2. Reading from cysteine to phenylalanine, the CDR3 counts 13 amino acids. The only DNA kept is the CDR3, 39 bases in frame from the first base. At the junction V is shortened by 8 bases and J by 3 bases; bases outside the gene matches: 6. The sequence derives from a human donor with aplastic anemia. The V and J genes are TRBV29-1 and TRBJ1-5, and TRBD1 aligns with 8 junction nucleotides. The sequenced sample consisted of sorted CD4+, CD8+, or CD8+CD57+ T cells (not recorded which) from PBMCs. The CDR3 reads as follows: CSIGQGLNQPQHF. The DNA is as follows: TGCAGCATTGGACAGGGACTCAATCAGCCCCAGCATTTT. Joined to the reference TRBV29-1 and TRBJ1-5 proteins, this CDR3 gives the full variable domain: SAVISQKPSRDICQRGTSLTIQCQVDSQVTMMFWYRQQPGQSLTLIATANQGSEATYESGFVIDKFPISRPNLTFSTLTVSNMSPEDSSIYLCSIGQGLNQPQHFGDGTRLSIL.